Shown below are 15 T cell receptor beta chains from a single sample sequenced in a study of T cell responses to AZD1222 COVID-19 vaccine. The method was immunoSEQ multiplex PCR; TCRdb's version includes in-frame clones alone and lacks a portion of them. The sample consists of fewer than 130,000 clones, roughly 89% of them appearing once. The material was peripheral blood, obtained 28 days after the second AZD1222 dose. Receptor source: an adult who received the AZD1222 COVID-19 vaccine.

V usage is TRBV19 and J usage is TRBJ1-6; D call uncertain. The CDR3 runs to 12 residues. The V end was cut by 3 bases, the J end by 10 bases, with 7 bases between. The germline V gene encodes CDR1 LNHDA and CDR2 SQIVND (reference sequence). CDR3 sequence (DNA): TGTGCCAGTAGTATTGTAGGCTCACCCCTCCACTTT. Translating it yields CASSIVGSPLHF.

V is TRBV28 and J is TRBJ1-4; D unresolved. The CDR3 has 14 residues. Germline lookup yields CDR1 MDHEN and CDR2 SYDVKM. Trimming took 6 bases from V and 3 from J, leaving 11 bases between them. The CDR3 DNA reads TGTGCCAGCAGCCCCCGGCTCCCTAATGAAAAACTGTTTTTT. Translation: CASSPRLPNEKLFF.

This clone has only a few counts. The DNA for the CDR3 is TGCGCCAGCAGCGGCGGGACAGGGGGCGGCGAGCAGTACTTC. Translating gives CASSGGTGGGEQYF. This chain connects TRBV5-1 to TRBJ2-7, with 12 bases that match TRBD1. Germline-derived CDR1 and CDR2 are SGHRS and YFSETQ. The trim removed 4 bases at V and 6 bases at J, leaving 5 bases unmatched. The CDR3 runs to 14 residues.

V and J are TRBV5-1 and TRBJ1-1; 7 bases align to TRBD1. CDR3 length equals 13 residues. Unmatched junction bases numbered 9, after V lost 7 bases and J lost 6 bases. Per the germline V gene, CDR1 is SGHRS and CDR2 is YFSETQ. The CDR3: CASWERGPAEAFF. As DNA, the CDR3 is TGCGCCAGCTGGGAAAGGGGGCCGGCTGAAGCTTTCTTT.

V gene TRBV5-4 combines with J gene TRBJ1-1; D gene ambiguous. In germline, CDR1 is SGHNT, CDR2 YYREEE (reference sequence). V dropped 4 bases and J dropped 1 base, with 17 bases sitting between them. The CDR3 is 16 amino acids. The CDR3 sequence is CASSPPLGVGNTEAFF. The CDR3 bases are TGTGCCAGCAGCCCCCCCCTCGGGGTTGGGAACACTGAAGCTTTCTTT.

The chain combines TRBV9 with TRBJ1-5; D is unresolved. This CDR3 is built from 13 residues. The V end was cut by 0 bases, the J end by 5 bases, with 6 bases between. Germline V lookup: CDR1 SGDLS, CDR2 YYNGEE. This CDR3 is CASSVATDQPQHF. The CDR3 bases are TGTGCCAGCAGCGTAGCTACCGATCAGCCCCAGCATTTT.

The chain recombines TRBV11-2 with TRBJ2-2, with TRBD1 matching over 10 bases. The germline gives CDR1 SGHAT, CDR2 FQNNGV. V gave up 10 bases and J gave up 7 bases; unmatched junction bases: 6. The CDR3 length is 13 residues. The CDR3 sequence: CAILTGGGGELFF. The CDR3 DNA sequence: TGTGCCATCCTGACAGGGGGCGGCGGGGAGCTGTTTTTT.

The CDR3, as DNA: TGTGCCAGCAGTGAAGCCGGGTCCTACGAGCAGTACTTC. Translating gives CASSEAGSYEQYF. The chain carries TRBV6-1 and TRBJ2-7; D not certain. The CDR3 consists of 13 residues. From germline, CDR1 is MNHNS and CDR2 SASEGT. The V end was cut by 0 bases, the J end by 1 base, with 4 bases between.

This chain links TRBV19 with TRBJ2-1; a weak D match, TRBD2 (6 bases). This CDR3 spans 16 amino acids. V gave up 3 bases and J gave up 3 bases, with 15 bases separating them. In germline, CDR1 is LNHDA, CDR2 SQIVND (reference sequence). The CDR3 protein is CASSIARRGGYNEQFF. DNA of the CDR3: TGTGCCAGTAGTATTGCCAGGCGGGGCGGCTACAATGAGCAGTTCTTC. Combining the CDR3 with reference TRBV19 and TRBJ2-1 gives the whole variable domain DGGITQSPKYLFRKEGQNVTLSCEQNLNHDAMYWYRQDPGQGLRLIYYSQIVNDFQKGDIAEGYSVSREKKESFPLTVTSAQKNPTAFYLCASSIARRGGYNEQFFGPGTRLTVL.

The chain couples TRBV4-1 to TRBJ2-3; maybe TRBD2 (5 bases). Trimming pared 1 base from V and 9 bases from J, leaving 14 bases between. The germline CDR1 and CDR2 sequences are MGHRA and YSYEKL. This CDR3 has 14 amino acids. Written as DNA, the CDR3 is TGCGCCAGCAGCCAAGGGTCCCCGGGATTAACGCAGTATTTT. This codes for CASSQGSPGLTQYF.

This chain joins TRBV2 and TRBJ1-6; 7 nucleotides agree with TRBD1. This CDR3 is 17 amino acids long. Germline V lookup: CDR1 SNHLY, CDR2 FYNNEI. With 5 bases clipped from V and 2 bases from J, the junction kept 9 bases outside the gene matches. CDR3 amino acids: CASSLTTGTAYNSPLHF. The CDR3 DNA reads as TGTGCCAGCAGTTTAACCACCGGGACAGCCTATAATTCACCCCTCCACTTT.

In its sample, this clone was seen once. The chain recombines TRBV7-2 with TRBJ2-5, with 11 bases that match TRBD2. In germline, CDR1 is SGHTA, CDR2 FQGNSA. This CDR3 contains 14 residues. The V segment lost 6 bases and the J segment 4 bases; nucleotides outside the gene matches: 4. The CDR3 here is CASSSGGAGETQYF. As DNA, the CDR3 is TGTGCCAGCAGTAGCGGGGGGGCGGGAGAGACCCAGTACTTC.

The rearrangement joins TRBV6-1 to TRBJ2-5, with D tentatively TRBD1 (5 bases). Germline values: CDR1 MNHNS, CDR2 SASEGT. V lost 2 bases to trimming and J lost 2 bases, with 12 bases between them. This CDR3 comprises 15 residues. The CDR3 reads CASSENTGEQETQYF. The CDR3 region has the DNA TGTGCCAGCAGTGAAAATACAGGAGAACAAGAGACCCAGTACTTC.

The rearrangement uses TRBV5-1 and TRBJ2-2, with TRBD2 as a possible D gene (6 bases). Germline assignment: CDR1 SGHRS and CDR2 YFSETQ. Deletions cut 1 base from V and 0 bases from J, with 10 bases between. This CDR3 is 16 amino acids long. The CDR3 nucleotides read TGCGCCAGCAGCTTGACCGGGAGCTCGAACACCGGGGAGCTGTTTTTT. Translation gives CASSLTGSSNTGELFF.

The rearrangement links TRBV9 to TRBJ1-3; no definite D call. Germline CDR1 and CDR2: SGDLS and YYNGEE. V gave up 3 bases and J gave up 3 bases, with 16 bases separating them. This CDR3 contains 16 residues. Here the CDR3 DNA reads TGTGCCAGCAGCGCCCTCCCCCAGCAGATTGGAAACACCATATATTTT. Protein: CASSALPQQIGNTIYF.